The 27 T cell receptor beta chains reported below all come from one sample, sequenced in a study of beta chain features in type 1 diabetes. Every bit of the isolated RNA underwent reverse transcription, so sequencing read expressed TCRB transcripts. The table came from immunoSEQ multiplex PCR; TCRdb's copy has only in-frame clones and leaves some out. The sample yields more than 300,000 clones, over 9.5% seen once. Sequenced input: naive CD4+ T cells from blood. These receptors all come from a man younger than 35 in good health.

The chain recombines TRBV7-3 with TRBJ2-7; the D is unclear. Per germline, CDR1 SGHTA and CDR2 FQGTGA. V was shortened by 2 bases and J by 0 bases, with 14 bases between the two germline ends. The CDR3 extends over 16 amino acids. The CDR3 bases are TGTGCCAGCAGCTTAGTCGTCAGACCTAGCTCCTACGAGCAGTACTTC. Protein product: CASSLVVRPSSYEQYF.

This clone was recorded a few times. V is TRBV27 and J is TRBJ1-2, with 7 bases aligning to TRBD1. J was trimmed by 1 base and V by 0 bases; bases with no gene match: 14. This CDR3 is 19 amino acids long. CDR1 MNHEY and CDR2 SMNVEV come from the germline V gene (reference sequence). For the CDR3, the DNA is TGTGCCAGCAGTTTATCCCTTATCCGGGACAGAGGACTTAACTATGGCTACACCTTC. Protein sequence: CASSLSLIRDRGLNYGYTF.

At least ten counts were recorded for this clone. The chain joins TRBV7-9 to TRBJ1-1, with D perhaps matching TRBD1 (6 bases). This CDR3 has 11 residues. Germline assignment: CDR1 SEHNR and CDR2 FQNEAQ (reference sequence). V was cut by 10 bases and J by 3 bases, with 9 bases left in between. Here the CDR3 DNA reads TGTGCCACTCGGACAGACACTGAAGCTTTCTTT. It yields the protein CATRTDTEAFF.

This clone was picked up many times. J is TRBJ2-7 and V is TRBV29-1; weak D call: TRBD2 (6 bases). Trimming cost V 8 bases and J 5 bases, with 16 bases left between them. CDR1 SQVTM and CDR2 ANQGSEA come from the germline V gene. The CDR3 runs 12 residues. In DNA, the CDR3 is TGCAGCATAGCGGAATCAGGCGACGAGCAGTACTTC. This translates into CSIAESGDEQYF.

This clone showed up just a few times. The genes are TRBV6-5 and TRBJ1-5; D possibly corresponds to TRBD1 (6 bases). Germline CDR1 and CDR2: MNHEY and SVGAGI. The V end was cut by 0 bases, the J end by 3 bases, with 12 bases between. The CDR3 covers 16 residues. CDR3: CASSYSAGAVNQPQHF. The CDR3 nucleotides are TGTGCCAGCAGTTACTCGGCAGGGGCAGTCAATCAGCCCCAGCATTTT.

This clone was observed a handful of times. The genes are TRBV29-1 and TRBJ2-7; weak D call: TRBD1 (7 bases). The CDR3 length is 16 residues. The V gene's germline CDR1 is SQVTM and CDR2 ANQGSEA. V lost 4 bases, J lost 0 bases, and 19 bases lay in between. The CDR3 is CSVGGTAKRSSYEQYF. CDR3 coding DNA: TGCAGCGTTGGCGGGACAGCGAAGAGGAGCTCCTACGAGCAGTACTTC.

This clone was found a few times. The J gene is TRBJ2-7, the V gene TRBV28; TRBD1 matches at 7 bases. This CDR3 has 14 residues. CDR1 and CDR2 (germline): MDHEN, SYDVKM. V lost 5 bases, J lost 2 bases, and 6 bases stayed unmatched. Here the CDR3 DNA reads TGTGCCAGCAGTCTCCCCGGGACAGCCTACGAGCAGTACTTC. Translating gives CASSLPGTAYEQYF.

There are a few counts of this clone. The CDR3 DNA is TGTGCCAGTAGCCGGGGGGCAGAGAACTATGGCTACACCTTC. This gives the protein CASSRGAENYGYTF. This chain connects TRBV19 to TRBJ1-2, with a possible D match to TRBD1 (6 bases). Germline V lookup: CDR1 LNHDA, CDR2 SQIVND (reference sequence). The CDR3 extends over 14 amino acids. V dropped 6 bases and J dropped 2 bases, with 13 bases sitting between them.

This clone was seen more than once but under ten times. This chain uses TRBV5-1 with TRBJ2-6, with a possible D match to TRBD2 (6 bases). Looked up from germline, CDR1 is SGHRS and CDR2 is YFSETQ. V gave up 4 bases and J gave up 2 bases, with 10 bases separating them. There are 15 residues in the CDR3. The CDR3: CASSPRGTGANVLTF. The CDR3 region has the DNA TGCGCCAGCAGCCCGCGGGGAACTGGGGCCAACGTCCTGACTTTC.

This clone was found a few times. The genes are TRBV6-5 and TRBJ2-2; 7 bases agree with TRBD2. V dropped 2 bases and J dropped 4; count of bases not matched to a gene: 4. Germline CDR1 MNHEY, CDR2 SVGAGI. The CDR3 runs to 15 residues. Here the CDR3 DNA reads TGTGCCAGCAGTTACGGCGGGGGAGGCACCGGGGAGCTGTTTTTT. Its protein product is CASSYGGGGTGELFF.

The chain joins TRBV5-4 to TRBJ2-1, with TRBD1 identical over 9 bases. Germline V gene lookup returns CDR1 SGHNT and CDR2 YYREEE (reference sequence). This CDR3 is 15 amino acids long. V dropped 4 bases and J dropped 2; count of bases not matched to a gene: 4. The DNA of the CDR3 is TGTGCCAGCAGCAAGGACAGGGGTGCCTACAATGAGCAGTTCTTC. It yields the protein CASSKDRGAYNEQFF.

This clone appeared a single time. The gene calls are TRBV4-1 and TRBJ2-5, with TRBD2 identical over 10 bases. V lost 1 base, J lost 4 bases, and 9 bases stayed unmatched. The CDR3 runs to 17 residues. Germline lookup yields CDR1 MGHRA and CDR2 YSYEKL. DNA of the CDR3: TGCGCCAGCAGCCAAGGAGTAGCGGGGGGCACAAGAGAGACCCAGTACTTC. This codes for CASSQGVAGGTRETQYF.

The chain has TRBV9 and TRBJ1-4; D unresolved. The CDR3 extends over 12 amino acids. The V end lost 3 bases, the J end lost 8 bases, and 8 bases lay between the germline ends. Per the germline V gene, CDR1 is SGDLS and CDR2 is YYNGEE. Here the CDR3 reads CASSGREEKLFF. CDR3 DNA: TGTGCCAGCAGCGGCCGGGAGGAAAAACTGTTTTTT.

The chain links TRBV30 to TRBJ2-1, with TRBD2 matching 7 bases. Unmatched junction bases numbered 0, after V lost 1 base and J lost 0 bases. Germline V gene data show CDR1 as GTSNPN and CDR2 as SVGIG (reference sequence). This CDR3 contains 14 residues. The CDR3 sequence: CAWSGGGSYNEQFF. Written as DNA, the CDR3 is TGTGCCTGGAGTGGCGGGGGCTCCTACAATGAGCAGTTCTTC.

The chain joins TRBV4-3 to TRBJ2-3, with 7 nucleotides matching TRBD1. From germline, CDR1 is LGHNA and CDR2 YSLEER. The J segment lost 2 bases and the V segment lost 0 bases, leaving 8 bases of the junction unmatched. CDR3 length: 17 amino acids. CDR3 protein: CASSQEPGTVITDTQYF. The CDR3 bases are TGCGCCAGCAGCCAAGAACCTGGGACAGTTATCACAGATACGCAGTATTTT.

The table lists this clone with many counts. The chain has TRBV29-1 and TRBJ2-1; 9 bases match TRBD2. The CDR3 sequence is 11 residues long. V shed 4 bases, J shed 13 bases, and the junction held 5 bases outside the gene matches. Germline CDR1 is SQVTM and CDR2 is ANQGSEA. The CDR3 loop is CSVAAGGPQFF. CDR3 sequence (DNA): TGCAGCGTTGCGGCGGGAGGGCCCCAGTTCTTC.

This clone was counted between two and nine times. This chain uses TRBV10-3 with TRBJ2-5; 11 positions match TRBD1. Trimming at V came to 6 bases and at J to 5 bases, leaving 2 bases not matched to a gene. The germline V gene encodes CDR1 ENHRY and CDR2 SYGVKD. The CDR3 length is 13 residues. CDR3 sequence: CAIRDRGPETQYF. In nucleotides, the CDR3 is TGTGCCATCAGGGACAGGGGGCCGGAGACCCAGTACTTC.

V and J are TRBV4-2 and TRBJ2-1; perhaps TRBD1 as D (6 bases). Germline V lookup: CDR1 LGHNA, CDR2 YNFKEQ. Trimming stripped 6 bases from V and 8 bases from J, with 17 bases between. The CDR3 length is 14 residues. CDR3 bases: TGTGCCAGCAGGGCGACAGGAGAAGTTGATGAGCAGTTCTTC. It yields the protein CASRATGEVDEQFF.

The chain employs TRBV5-1 and TRBJ2-3, with 8 bases matching TRBD2. Losses at the gene ends were 5 bases for V and 0 bases for J; bases not matched to a gene: 2. Per the germline V gene, CDR1 is SGHRS and CDR2 is YFSETQ. The CDR3 extends over 14 amino acids. DNA of the CDR3: TGCGCCAGCAGGACTAGCGCAAGCACAGATACGCAGTATTTT. Translating gives CASRTSASTDTQYF. Full variable domain (missing parts from reference TRBV5-1 and TRBJ2-3): KAGVTQTPRYLIKTRGQQVTLSCSPISGHRSVSWYQQTPGQGLQFLFEYFSETQRNKGNFPGRFSGRQFSNSRSEMNVSTLELGDSALYLCASRTSASTDTQYFGPGTRLTVL.

The rearrangement links TRBV15 to TRBJ1-2; the match to TRBD1 covers 7 bases. Per the germline V gene, CDR1 is LNHNV and CDR2 is YYDKDF (reference sequence). The CDR3 consists of 17 residues. With 3 bases clipped from V and 8 bases from J, the junction kept 18 bases outside the gene matches. This chain's CDR3 is CATSSSTGRKAPGGYTF. The CDR3 DNA reads as TGTGCCACCAGCAGCTCGACAGGGCGGAAGGCGCCGGGGGGCTACACCTTC.

This clone was seen only a few times. This chain uses TRBV5-4 with TRBJ2-3; 11 bases are shared with TRBD2. CDR3 length: 18 residues. Germline assignment: CDR1 SGHNT and CDR2 YYREEE (reference sequence). Trimming took 4 bases from V and 0 from J; bases not matched to a gene: 10. The CDR3 sequence: CASSLRLAGGASTDTQYF. The CDR3 DNA reads as TGTGCCAGCAGCCTTCGGCTAGCGGGGGGAGCTAGCACAGATACGCAGTATTTT.

This clone was recorded a few times. The rearrangement joins TRBV4-3 to TRBJ1-5; D gene ambiguous. CDR3 size: 14 residues. From germline, CDR1 is LGHNA and CDR2 YSLEER. V lost 0 bases to trimming and J lost 7 bases, with 10 bases between them. The CDR3 here is CASSQDYSLQPQHF. The CDR3 bases are TGCGCCAGCAGCCAAGATTATAGCTTGCAGCCCCAGCATTTT.

The chain uses TRBV4-2 and TRBJ1-2; 7 nucleotides agree with TRBD1. J lost 4 bases, V lost 1 base, and 0 bases had no gene match. The CDR3 has 13 amino acids. Germline lookup yields CDR1 LGHNA and CDR2 YNFKEQ. In DNA form, the CDR3 reads TGTGCCAGCAGCCAAGGGACAGGCTATGGCTACACCTTC. It codes for CASSQGTGYGYTF.

This sequence joins TRBV9 and TRBJ2-7, with a tentative D call TRBD1 (6 bases). Deletions cut 1 base from V and 0 bases from J, with 17 bases between. The CDR3 extends over 17 amino acids. Per germline, CDR1 SGDLS and CDR2 YYNGEE. CDR3 bases: TGTGCCAGCAGCGTATATGGCCCCAGGGGTTTCTCCTACGAGCAGTACTTC. Translated, it gives CASSVYGPRGFSYEQYF.

The chain combines TRBV6-5 with TRBJ1-2; D possibly corresponds to TRBD1 (5 bases). The germline V gene encodes CDR1 MNHEY and CDR2 SVGAGI. This CDR3 comprises 12 residues. Trimming shortened V by 6 bases and J by 6 bases, and 11 bases separated the two germline ends. CDR3 sequence: CASRIGGDGYTF. Written as DNA, the CDR3 is TGTGCCAGCAGGATAGGAGGGGATGGCTACACCTTC.

The chain is built from TRBV4-3 and TRBJ1-2; perhaps TRBD1 as D (6 bases). With 3 bases removed from V and 2 bases from J, the gap between germline ends came to 13 bases. The CDR3 is made up of 15 amino acids. CDR1 LGHNA and CDR2 YSLEER come from the germline V gene. The CDR3 protein is CASSHRTVNNYGYTF. The DNA for the CDR3 is TGCGCCAGCAGCCATAGGACAGTAAACAACTATGGCTACACCTTC.

A note on this clone: Additional DNA sequences in this sample encode the identical CDR3. The rearrangement uses TRBV7-2 and TRBJ2-7; weak D call: TRBD1 (6 bases). Trimming took 1 base from V and 1 from J, leaving 8 bases between them. Germline CDR1 and CDR2: SGHTA and FQGNSA. The CDR3 runs 14 residues. In DNA form, the CDR3 reads TGTGCCAGCAGCTTAGGCGGACAGTCCTACGAGCAGTACTTC. Amino acids: CASSLGGQSYEQYF.